This TCR beta chain was sequenced in a study of T cell changes during pregnancy in multiple sclerosis. The table came from immunoSEQ multiplex PCR; TCRdb's copy has only in-frame clones and leaves some out. The sample lists roughly 50,000 clones, approximately 90% seen once, with 6.5% to 8.5% in the top ten. This CDR3 is 15 amino acids long. The V end was cut by 1 base, the J end by 0 bases, with 9 bases between. The germline CDR1 and CDR2 sequences are LNHNV and YYDKDF (reference sequence). The rearrangement links TRBV15 to TRBJ2-5; tentative D call: TRBD1 (6 bases). The origin of this receptor is a female donor with multiple sclerosis, enrolled in a pregnancy study. Sequenced here: CD8+ T cells from peripheral blood mononuclear cells, sampled in the second trimester of pregnancy. The CDR3 region has the DNA TGTGCCACCAGCAGAGCTCGGGACAACCAAGAGACCCAGTACTTC. Protein sequence: CATSRARDNQETQYF.